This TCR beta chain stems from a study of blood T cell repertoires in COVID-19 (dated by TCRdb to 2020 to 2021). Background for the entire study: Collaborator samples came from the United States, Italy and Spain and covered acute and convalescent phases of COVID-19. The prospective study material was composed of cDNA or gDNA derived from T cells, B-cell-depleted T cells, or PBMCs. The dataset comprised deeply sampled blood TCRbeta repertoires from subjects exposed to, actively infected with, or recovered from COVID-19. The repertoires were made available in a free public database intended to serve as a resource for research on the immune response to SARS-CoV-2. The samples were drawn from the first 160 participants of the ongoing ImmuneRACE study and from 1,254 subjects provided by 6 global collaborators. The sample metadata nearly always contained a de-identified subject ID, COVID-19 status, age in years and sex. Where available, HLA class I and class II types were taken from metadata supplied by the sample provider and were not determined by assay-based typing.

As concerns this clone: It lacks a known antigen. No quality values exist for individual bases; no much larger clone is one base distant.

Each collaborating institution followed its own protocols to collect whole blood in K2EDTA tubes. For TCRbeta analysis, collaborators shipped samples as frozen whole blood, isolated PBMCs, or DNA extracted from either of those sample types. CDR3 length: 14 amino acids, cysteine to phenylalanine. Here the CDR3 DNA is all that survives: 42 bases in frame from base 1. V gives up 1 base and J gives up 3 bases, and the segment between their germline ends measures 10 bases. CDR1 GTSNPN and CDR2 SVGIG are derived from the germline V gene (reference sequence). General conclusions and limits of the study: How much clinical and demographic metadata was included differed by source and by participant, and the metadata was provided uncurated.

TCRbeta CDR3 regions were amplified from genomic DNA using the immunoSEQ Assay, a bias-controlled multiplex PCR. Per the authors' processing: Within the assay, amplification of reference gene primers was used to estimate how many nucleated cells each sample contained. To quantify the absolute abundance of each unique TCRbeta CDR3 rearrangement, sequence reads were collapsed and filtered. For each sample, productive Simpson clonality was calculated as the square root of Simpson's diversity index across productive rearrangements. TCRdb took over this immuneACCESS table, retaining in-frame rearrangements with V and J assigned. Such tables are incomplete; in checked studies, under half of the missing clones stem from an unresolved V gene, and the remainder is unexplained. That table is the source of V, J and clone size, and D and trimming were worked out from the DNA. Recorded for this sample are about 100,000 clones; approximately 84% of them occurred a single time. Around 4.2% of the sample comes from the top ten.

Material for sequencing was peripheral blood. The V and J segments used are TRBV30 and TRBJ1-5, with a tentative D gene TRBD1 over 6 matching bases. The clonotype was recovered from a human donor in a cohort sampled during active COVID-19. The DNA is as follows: TGTGCCTGGAGTGCAGGGGACACCAATCAGCCCCAGCATTTT. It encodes CAWSAGDTNQPQHF.